Below are 7 T cell receptor beta chains sequenced from a single sample in a study of blood T cell repertoires in COVID-19. Only in-frame clones appear in the TCRdb table, and some are missing; sequencing was by immunoSEQ multiplex PCR. This sample has 110,000 to 150,000 clones, with approximately 80% found just once. The sequencing input was peripheral blood. The receptors stem from a woman of 80 years or more with acute or convalescent COVID-19.

The chain couples TRBV10-3 to TRBJ1-1; 8 bases agree with TRBD1. CDR3 length: 13 residues. Germline V CDR1 and CDR2: ENHRY, SYGVKD. The trim removed 8 bases at V and 5 bases at J, leaving 7 bases unmatched. The CDR3 DNA reads TGTGCCATCCAGGGGGCAGTTGATACTGAAGCTTTCTTT. Amino acid sequence: CAIQGAVDTEAFF.

The CDR3 protein is CATSRGQGRDTQYF. The CDR3 region has the DNA TGTGCCACCAGCAGAGGGCAGGGGAGAGATACGCAGTATTTT. The rearrangement joins TRBV15 to TRBJ2-3; D is perhaps TRBD1 (6 bases). Germline assignment: CDR1 LNHNV and CDR2 YYDKDF (reference sequence). CDR3 size: 14 residues. Trimming cost V 1 base and J 5 bases, with 10 bases left between them.

The chain couples TRBV9 to TRBJ2-3; unclear D gene. CDR1 and CDR2 from the germline V gene are SGDLS and YYNGEE. Between the trimmed V and J ends, which lost 3 bases and 1 base, there was a span of 9 bases. CDR3 size: 14 residues. CDR3 DNA: TGTGCCAGCAGCGCCCTCATAGGCACAGATACGCAGTATTTT. Translation gives CASSALIGTDTQYF.

The V gene is TRBV7-2, the J gene TRBJ2-5, with TRBD1 matching over 10 bases. Germline V gene data show CDR1 as SGHTA and CDR2 as FQGNSA. The junction had 7 bases not matched to a gene; V was cut back by 4 bases and J by 5 bases. The CDR3 loop spans 15 amino acids. The CDR3 nucleotides are TGTGCCAGCAGCTGGGGACAGGGGAAGACGGAGACCCAGTACTTC. This sequence encodes CASSWGQGKTETQYF.

This chain uses TRBV2 with TRBJ2-1; possibly TRBD1 for D (6 bases). The CDR3 is 15 residues long. Trimming left V 6 bases short and J 6 bases short, with 18 bases between. The germline gives CDR1 SNHLY, CDR2 FYNNEI. The CDR3 nucleotides are TGTGCCAGCAGAGGAACCGGGACACCGGCCAATGAGCAGTTCTTC. Translating it yields CASRGTGTPANEQFF.

This sequence joins TRBV11-1 and TRBJ1-1; maybe TRBD1 (6 bases). CDR3 length equals 14 residues. CDR1 is SGHAT and CDR2 is FQDESV in the germline V gene (reference sequence). The V and J ends lost 7 bases and 1 base respectively, with 13 bases between them. In nucleotides, the CDR3 is TGTGCCAGCACGGCACTGACAGGGAACACTGAAGCTTTCTTT. Translated, it gives CASTALTGNTEAFF.

Worth noting for this clone: The identical CDR3 is also encoded by other nucleotide sequences in the sample. The chain uses TRBV6-2 or TRBV6-3 and TRBJ1-5; D not resolved. Per germline, CDR1 MNHEY and CDR2 SVGEGT. Between the trimmed V and J ends, which lost 5 bases and 0 bases, there was a span of 5 bases. The CDR3 totals 13 residues. The CDR3 DNA sequence: TGTGCCAGCAGTCTTATTAGCAATCAGCCCCAGCATTTT. Encoded protein: CASSLISNQPQHF.